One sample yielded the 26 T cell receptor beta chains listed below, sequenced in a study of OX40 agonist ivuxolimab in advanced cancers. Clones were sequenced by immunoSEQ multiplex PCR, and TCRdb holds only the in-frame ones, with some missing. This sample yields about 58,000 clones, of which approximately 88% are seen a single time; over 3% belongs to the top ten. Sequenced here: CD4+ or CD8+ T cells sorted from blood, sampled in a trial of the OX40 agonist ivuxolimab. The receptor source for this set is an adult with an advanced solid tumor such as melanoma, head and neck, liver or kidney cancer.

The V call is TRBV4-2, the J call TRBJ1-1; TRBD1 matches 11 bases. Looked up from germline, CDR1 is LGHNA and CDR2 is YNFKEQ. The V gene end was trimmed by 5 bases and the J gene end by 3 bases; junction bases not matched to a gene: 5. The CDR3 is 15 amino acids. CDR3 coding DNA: TGTGCCAGCAGCTTGACGGACAGGGGGCACACTGAAGCTTTCTTT. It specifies CASSLTDRGHTEAFF.

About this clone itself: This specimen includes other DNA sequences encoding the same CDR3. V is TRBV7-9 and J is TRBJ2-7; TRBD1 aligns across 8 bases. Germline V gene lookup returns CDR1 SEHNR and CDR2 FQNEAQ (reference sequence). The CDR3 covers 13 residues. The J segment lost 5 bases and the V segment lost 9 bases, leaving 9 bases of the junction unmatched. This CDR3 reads CASSTRGPDEQYF. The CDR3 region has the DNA TGTGCCAGTAGTACCAGGGGGCCCGACGAGCAGTACTTC.

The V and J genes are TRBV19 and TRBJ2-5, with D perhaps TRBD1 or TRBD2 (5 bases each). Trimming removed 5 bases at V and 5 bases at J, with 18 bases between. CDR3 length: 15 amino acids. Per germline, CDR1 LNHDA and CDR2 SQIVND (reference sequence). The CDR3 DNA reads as TGTGCCAGTAGTCCCCCCTTGGGGACGTGGGAGACCCAGTACTTC. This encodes CASSPPLGTWETQYF.

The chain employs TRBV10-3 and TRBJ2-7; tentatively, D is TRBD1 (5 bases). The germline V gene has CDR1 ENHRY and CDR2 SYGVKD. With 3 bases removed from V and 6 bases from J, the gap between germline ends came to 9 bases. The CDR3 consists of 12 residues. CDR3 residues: CAISDLGVEQYF. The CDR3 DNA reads TGTGCCATCAGTGATTTAGGGGTCGAGCAGTACTTC.

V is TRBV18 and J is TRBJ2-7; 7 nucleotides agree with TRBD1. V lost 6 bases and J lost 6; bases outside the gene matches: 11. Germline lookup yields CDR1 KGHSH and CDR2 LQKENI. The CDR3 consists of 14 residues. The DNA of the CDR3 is TGTGCCAGCTCCCCGAACAGGGGAATGGGCGAGCAGTACTTC. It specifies CASSPNRGMGEQYF.

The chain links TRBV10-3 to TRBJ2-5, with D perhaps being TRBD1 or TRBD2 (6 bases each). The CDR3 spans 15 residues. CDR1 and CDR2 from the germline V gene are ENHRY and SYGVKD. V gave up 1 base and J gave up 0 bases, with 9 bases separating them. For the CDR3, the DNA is TGTGCCATCAGTGAGTTCGGGGGCAACCAAGAGACCCAGTACTTC. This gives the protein CAISEFGGNQETQYF.

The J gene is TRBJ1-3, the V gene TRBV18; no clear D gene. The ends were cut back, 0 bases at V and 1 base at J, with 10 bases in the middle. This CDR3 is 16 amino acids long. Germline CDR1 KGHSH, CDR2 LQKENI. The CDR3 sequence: CASSPPIEGSGNTIYF. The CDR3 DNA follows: TGTGCCAGCTCACCACCAATCGAAGGTTCTGGAAACACCATATATTTT.

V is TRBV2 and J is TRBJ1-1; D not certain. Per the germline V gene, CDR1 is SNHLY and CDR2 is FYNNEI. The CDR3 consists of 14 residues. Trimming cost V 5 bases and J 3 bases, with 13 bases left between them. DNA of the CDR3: TGTGCCAGCAGTCCCGACGGGATATACACTGAAGCTTTCTTT. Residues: CASSPDGIYTEAFF.

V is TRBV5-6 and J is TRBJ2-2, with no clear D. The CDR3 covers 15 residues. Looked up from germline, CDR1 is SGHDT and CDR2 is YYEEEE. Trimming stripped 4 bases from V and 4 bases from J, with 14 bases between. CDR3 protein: CASSLLSLVTGELFF. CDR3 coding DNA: TGTGCCAGCAGCCTTCTGTCCCTAGTCACCGGGGAGCTGTTTTTT.

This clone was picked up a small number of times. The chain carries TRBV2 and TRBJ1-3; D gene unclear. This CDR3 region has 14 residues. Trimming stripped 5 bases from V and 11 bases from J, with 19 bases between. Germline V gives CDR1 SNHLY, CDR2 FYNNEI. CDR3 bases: TGTGCCAGCAGTCGCGGACCCAGAATTGTCCCCATATATTTT. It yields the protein CASSRGPRIVPIYF.

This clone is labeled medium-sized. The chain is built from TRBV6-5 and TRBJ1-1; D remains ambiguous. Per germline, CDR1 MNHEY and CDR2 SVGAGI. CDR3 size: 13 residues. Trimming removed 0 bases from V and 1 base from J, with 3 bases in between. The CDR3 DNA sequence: TGTGCCAGCAGTTACTCAAGGAACACTGAAGCTTTCTTT. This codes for CASSYSRNTEAFF.

CDR3 sequence (DNA): TGTGCCAGCAGCGCACCAGGGACAGGGGGTAACGATGAGCAGTTCTTC. Protein sequence: CASSAPGTGGNDEQFF. The chain has TRBV9 and TRBJ2-1; the match to TRBD1 covers 11 bases. The CDR3 extends over 16 amino acids. V lost 3 bases, J lost 8 bases, and 10 bases stayed unmatched. Per the germline V gene, CDR1 is SGDLS and CDR2 is YYNGEE.

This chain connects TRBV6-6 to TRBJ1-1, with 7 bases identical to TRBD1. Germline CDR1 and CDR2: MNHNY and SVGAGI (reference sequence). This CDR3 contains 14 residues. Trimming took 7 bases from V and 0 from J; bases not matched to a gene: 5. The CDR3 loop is CASINRGVNTEAFF. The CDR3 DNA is TGTGCCAGCATAAACAGGGGAGTGAACACTGAAGCTTTCTTT.

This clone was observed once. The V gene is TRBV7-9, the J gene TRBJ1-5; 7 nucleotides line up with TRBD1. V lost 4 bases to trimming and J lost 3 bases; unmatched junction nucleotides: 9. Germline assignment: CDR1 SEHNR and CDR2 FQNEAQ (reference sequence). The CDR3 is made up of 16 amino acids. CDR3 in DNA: TGTGCCAGCAGCTCCGGACAGGCGTCACCCAATCAGCCCCAGCATTTT. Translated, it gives CASSSGQASPNQPQHF.

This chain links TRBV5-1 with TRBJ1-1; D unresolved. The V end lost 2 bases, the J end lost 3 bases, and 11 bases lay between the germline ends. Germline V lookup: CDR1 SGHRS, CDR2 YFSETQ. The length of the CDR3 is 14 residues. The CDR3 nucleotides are TGCGCCAGCAGCTTCCGGGGATCGGACACTGAAGCTTTCTTT. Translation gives CASSFRGSDTEAFF.

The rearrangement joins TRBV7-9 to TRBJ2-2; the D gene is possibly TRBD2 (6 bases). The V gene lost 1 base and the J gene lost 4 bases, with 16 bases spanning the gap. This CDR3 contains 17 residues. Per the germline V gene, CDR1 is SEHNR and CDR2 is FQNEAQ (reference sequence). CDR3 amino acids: CASSLVRALGGTGELFF. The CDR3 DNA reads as TGTGCCAGCAGCTTAGTCCGGGCGCTCGGGGGCACCGGGGAGCTGTTTTTT. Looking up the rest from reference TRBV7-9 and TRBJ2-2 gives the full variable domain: DTGVSQNPRHKITKRGQNVTFRCDPISEHNRLYWYRQTLGQGPEFLTYFQNEAQLEKSRLLSDRFSAERPKGSFSTLEIQRTEQGDSAMYLCASSLVRALGGTGELFFGEGSRLTVL.

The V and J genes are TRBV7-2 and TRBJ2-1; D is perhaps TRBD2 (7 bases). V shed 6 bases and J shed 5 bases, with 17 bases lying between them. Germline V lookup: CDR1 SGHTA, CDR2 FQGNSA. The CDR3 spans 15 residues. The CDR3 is CASRMGGTRNNEQFF. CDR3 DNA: TGTGCCAGCAGGATGGGAGGGACAAGAAACAATGAGCAGTTCTTC.

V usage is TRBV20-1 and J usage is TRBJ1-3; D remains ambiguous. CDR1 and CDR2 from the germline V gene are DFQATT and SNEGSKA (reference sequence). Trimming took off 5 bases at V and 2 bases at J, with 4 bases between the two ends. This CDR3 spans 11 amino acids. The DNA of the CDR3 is TGCAGTGCTGGTACTGGAAACACCATATATTTT. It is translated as CSAGTGNTIYF.

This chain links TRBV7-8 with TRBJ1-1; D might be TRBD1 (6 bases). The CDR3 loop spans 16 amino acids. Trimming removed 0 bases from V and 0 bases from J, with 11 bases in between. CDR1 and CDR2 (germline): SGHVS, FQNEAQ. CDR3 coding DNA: TGTGCCAGCAGCTTAGCAATCAACAGGGTGAACACTGAAGCTTTCTTT. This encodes CASSLAINRVNTEAFF.

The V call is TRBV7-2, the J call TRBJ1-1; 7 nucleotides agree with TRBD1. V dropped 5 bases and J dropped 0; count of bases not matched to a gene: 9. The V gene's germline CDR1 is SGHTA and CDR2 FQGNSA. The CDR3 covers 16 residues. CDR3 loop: CASSRYADRVNTEAFF. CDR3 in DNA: TGTGCCAGCAGCCGATATGCTGACAGGGTGAACACTGAAGCTTTCTTT. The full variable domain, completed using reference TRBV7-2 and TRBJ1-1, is GAGVSQSPSNKVTEKGKDVELRCDPISGHTALYWYRQSLGQGLEFLIYFQGNSAPDKSGLPSDRFSAERTGGSVSTLTIQRTQQEDSAVYLCASSRYADRVNTEAFFGQGTRLTVV.

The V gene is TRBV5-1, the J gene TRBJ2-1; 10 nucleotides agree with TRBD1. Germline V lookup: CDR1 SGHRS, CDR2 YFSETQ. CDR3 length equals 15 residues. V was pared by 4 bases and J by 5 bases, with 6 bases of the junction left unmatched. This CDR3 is CASSPGGTGDNEQFF. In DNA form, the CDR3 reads TGCGCCAGCAGCCCGGGGGGGACAGGGGACAATGAGCAGTTCTTC.

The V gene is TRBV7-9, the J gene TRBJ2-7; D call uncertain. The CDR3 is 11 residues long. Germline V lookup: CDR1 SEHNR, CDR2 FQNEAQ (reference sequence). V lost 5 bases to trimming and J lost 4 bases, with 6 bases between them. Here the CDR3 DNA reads TGTGCCAGCAGCGCAGAGTACGAGCAGTACTTC. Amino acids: CASSAEYEQYF.

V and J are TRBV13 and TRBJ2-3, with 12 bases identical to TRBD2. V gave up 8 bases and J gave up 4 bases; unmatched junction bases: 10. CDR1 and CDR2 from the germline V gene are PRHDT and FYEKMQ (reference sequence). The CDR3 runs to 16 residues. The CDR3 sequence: CASRPSGRVSADTQYF. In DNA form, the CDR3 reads TGTGCCAGCCGGCCTAGCGGGAGGGTGAGTGCAGATACGCAGTATTTT.

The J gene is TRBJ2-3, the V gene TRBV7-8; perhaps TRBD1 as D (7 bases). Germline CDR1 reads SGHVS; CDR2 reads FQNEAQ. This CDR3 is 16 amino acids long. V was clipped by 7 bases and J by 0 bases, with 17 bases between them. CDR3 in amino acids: CASNAGTVPSTDTQYF. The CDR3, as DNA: TGTGCCAGCAATGCGGGGACAGTGCCTAGCACAGATACGCAGTATTTT.

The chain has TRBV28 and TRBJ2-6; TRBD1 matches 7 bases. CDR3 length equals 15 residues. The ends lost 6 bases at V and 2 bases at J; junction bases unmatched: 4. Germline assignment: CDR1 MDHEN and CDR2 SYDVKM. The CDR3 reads CASRPDRAGANVLTF. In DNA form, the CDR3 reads TGTGCCAGCAGACCCGACAGGGCTGGGGCCAACGTCCTGACTTTC.

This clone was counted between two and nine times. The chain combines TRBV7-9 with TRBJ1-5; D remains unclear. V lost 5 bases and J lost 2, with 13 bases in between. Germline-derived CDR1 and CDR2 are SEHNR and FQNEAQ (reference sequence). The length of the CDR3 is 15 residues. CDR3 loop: CASSPGINGNQPQHF. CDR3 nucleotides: TGTGCCAGCAGCCCGGGGATAAACGGCAATCAGCCCCAGCATTTT.